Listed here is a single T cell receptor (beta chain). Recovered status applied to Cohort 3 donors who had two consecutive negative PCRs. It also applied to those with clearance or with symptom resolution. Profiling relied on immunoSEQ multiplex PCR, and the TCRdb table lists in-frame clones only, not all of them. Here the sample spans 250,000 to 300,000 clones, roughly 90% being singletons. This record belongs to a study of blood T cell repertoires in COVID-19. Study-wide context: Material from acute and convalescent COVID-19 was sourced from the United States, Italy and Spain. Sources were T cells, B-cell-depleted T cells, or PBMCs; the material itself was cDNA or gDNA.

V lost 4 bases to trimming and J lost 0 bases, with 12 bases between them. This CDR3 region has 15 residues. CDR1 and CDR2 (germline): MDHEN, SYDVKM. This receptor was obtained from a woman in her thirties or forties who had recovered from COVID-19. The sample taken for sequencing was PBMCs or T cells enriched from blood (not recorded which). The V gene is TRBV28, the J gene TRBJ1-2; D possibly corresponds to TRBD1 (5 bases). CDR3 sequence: CASSSIRGTNYGYTF. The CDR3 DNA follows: TGTGCCAGCAGTTCGATAAGGGGAACTAACTATGGCTACACCTTC.